This T cell receptor (beta chain) was sequenced for a study of shared clonotypes between healthy human individuals. A word on this clone: As yet, its antigen is unknown.

TCRdb's table, derived via immunoSEQ multiplex PCR, lists solely in-frame clones and lacks some. The sample includes 800,000 to 1,200,000 clones, more than 75% of them seen just once. The V gene lost 3 bases and the J gene lost 4 bases, with 6 bases spanning the gap. The germline V gene has CDR1 SGHNT and CDR2 YENEEA. The CDR3 covers 13 residues. General study results and limits: Sharing of clonotypes among donors was expected to vary with sequencing depth. Shared clonotypes: about 5.3% naive CD4, under 4% naive CD8, about 2.2% memory CD4, roughly 0.4% memory CD8. For sorted subsets, rarefaction showed incomplete sequencing despite large depth. Generation probability values for non-shared clonotypes were lower than those for clonotypes shared by all four donors.

The chain uses TRBV11-3 and TRBJ2-2; D not resolved. The receptor was isolated from a man aged 18 to 29 in good health. Some clones in this sample may be carry-over from other donors' samples. Input material: memory CD4+ T cells from PBMCs. The sample's subset: CD45RA-negative fraction. The CDR3 sequence is CASSFVGTGELFF. Here the CDR3 DNA reads TGTGCCAGCAGCTTCGTAGGCACCGGGGAGCTGTTTTTT.